This T cell receptor (beta chain) comes out of a study of a mutant IDH1 vaccine in newly diagnosed glioma. Study summary: The study started vaccination 4-6 weeks after radiotherapy alone, or with temozolomide cycles. Patients had received radiotherapy, temozolomide, or both previously, most receiving both.

The CDR3 runs 18 residues. The germline gives CDR1 KGHSH, CDR2 LQKENI. Trimming took off 3 bases at V and 0 bases at J, with 18 bases between the two ends. Produced via immunoSEQ multiplex PCR; TCRdb's table is partial and in-frame only. The data hold 20,000 to 30,000 clones, with 60% to 80% observed a single time. The time point was: week 11, during vaccination. It was 300 ug of mutant IDH1 20-mer peptide that made up each vaccine dose, given with topical imiquimod. Details on this clone: What it binds is unknown.

The chain carries TRBV18 and TRBJ2-4, with D perhaps matching TRBD2 (7 bases). Here the sequenced sample was PBMCs, taken from a glioma patient whose treatment included an IDH1 peptide vaccine. The sequence derives from a woman younger than 30 with glioma. CDR3 loop: CASSPPPGGVLAKNIQYF. The CDR3 DNA reads TGTGCCAGCTCACCTCCACCGGGGGGCGTCCTAGCCAAAAACATTCAGTACTTC.